These 20 T cell receptor beta chains were all obtained from the same sample, sequenced in a study of blood T cell repertoires in COVID-19. Profiling relied on immunoSEQ multiplex PCR, and the TCRdb table lists in-frame clones only, not all of them. In the table there are roughly 200,000 clones, over 65% of which are singletons. Sample: peripheral blood. These receptors came from a person aged 70 to 85 with COVID-19, enrolled during active disease.

This rearrangement joins TRBV28 to TRBJ2-5; 8 bases match TRBD2. Germline CDR1 is MDHEN and CDR2 is SYDVKM. CDR3 length: 17 residues. V gave up 4 bases and J gave up 3 bases; unmatched junction bases: 13. CDR3 nucleotides: TGTGCCAGCAGTTCTCCTTGGGCGGGGGGCCGAAAAGAGACCCAGTACTTC. Translating it yields CASSSPWAGGRKETQYF.

J is TRBJ2-7 and V is TRBV6-2 or TRBV6-3; 12 bases match TRBD1. There are 16 residues in the CDR3. Germline V gene sequence: CDR1 MNHEY, CDR2 SVGEGT. After removal of 2 bases from V and 3 bases from J, the junction contained 5 bases not matched to a gene. The CDR3 region is CASSYLGDRGHYEQYF. CDR3 nucleotide sequence: TGTGCCAGCAGTTACCTGGGGGACAGGGGGCACTACGAGCAGTACTTC.

The chain's CDR3 is CASSYDTSYGYTF. The CDR3 region has the DNA TGTGCCAGCAGTTACGACACCAGCTATGGCTACACCTTC. The chain couples TRBV6-5 to TRBJ1-2; no clear D gene. Germline V gene data show CDR1 as MNHEY and CDR2 as SVGAGI. V was trimmed by 2 bases and J by 4 bases, leaving 8 bases between them. CDR3 length: 13 residues.

The rearrangement joins TRBV9 to TRBJ2-2; TRBD2 matches 7 bases. V was clipped by 0 bases and J by 7 bases; unmatched bases: 12. The CDR3 is made up of 17 amino acids. CDR1 and CDR2 from the germline V gene are SGDLS and YYNGEE. The CDR3 DNA sequence: TGTGCCAGCAGCGTAGGGGCTGTGTCGGGAGGTGGCGGGGAGCTGTTTTTT. Translation: CASSVGAVSGGGGELFF. Full variable domain (rest looked up from reference TRBV9 and TRBJ2-2): DSGVTQTPKHLITATGQRVTLRCSPRSGDLSVYWYQQSLDQGLQFLIQYYNGEERAKGNILERFSAQQFPDLHSELNLSSLELGDSALYFCASSVGAVSGGGGELFFGEGSRLTVL.

The V call is TRBV7-9, the J call TRBJ2-1, with D perhaps matching TRBD2 (6 bases). This CDR3 comprises 17 residues. V lost 3 bases, J lost 0 bases, and 15 bases lay in between. Per the germline V gene, CDR1 is SEHNR and CDR2 is FQNEAQ (reference sequence). This CDR3 reads CASSFTPSGSSYNEQFF. The CDR3 region has the DNA TGTGCCAGCAGCTTTACGCCCTCCGGGAGCTCCTACAATGAGCAGTTCTTC. The whole variable domain, remainder taken from reference TRBV7-9 and TRBJ2-1, is DTGVSQNPRHKITKRGQNVTFRCDPISEHNRLYWYRQTLGQGPEFLTYFQNEAQLEKSRLLSDRFSAERPKGSFSTLEIQRTEQGDSAMYLCASSFTPSGSSYNEQFFGPGTRLTVL.

This clone was counted once. The chain combines TRBV4-1 with TRBJ2-4; D uncertain. The CDR3 has 14 amino acids. V lost 1 base, J lost 3 bases, and 7 bases lay in between. Germline lookup yields CDR1 MGHRA and CDR2 YSYEKL. The CDR3 sequence: CASSQVSIKNIQYF. CDR3 nucleotide sequence: TGCGCCAGCAGCCAAGTTTCAATCAAAAACATTCAGTACTTC.

This chain connects TRBV28 to TRBJ1-5; 7 nucleotides line up with TRBD1. The CDR3 covers 17 residues. Germline assignment: CDR1 MDHEN and CDR2 SYDVKM. V was clipped by 3 bases and J by 0 bases; unmatched bases: 8. The CDR3 DNA reads TGTGCCAGCAGTTTTGCCGGGACAGAGCTTAGCAATCAGCCCCAGCATTTT. It specifies CASSFAGTELSNQPQHF.

V usage is TRBV14 and J usage is TRBJ2-3; possible D gene TRBD1, 7 bases. Trimming took off 4 bases at V and 3 bases at J, with 17 bases between the two ends. Per the germline V gene, CDR1 is SGHDN and CDR2 is FVKESK. The CDR3 is made up of 16 amino acids. The CDR3 DNA follows: TGTGCCAGCAGCCCGCTGGGGGGACAGCAGACAGATACGCAGTATTTT. It specifies CASSPLGGQQTDTQYF.

This chain links TRBV5-4 with TRBJ1-2; 7 bases are a match to TRBD1. Germline V gene data show CDR1 as SGHNT and CDR2 as YYREEE (reference sequence). The CDR3 sequence is 15 residues long. With 3 bases clipped from V and 8 bases from J, the junction kept 13 bases outside the gene matches. In nucleotides, the CDR3 is TGTGCCAGCAGCTCTAATCCGACAGGGCCGGGCGGCTACACCTTC. It specifies CASSSNPTGPGGYTF.

The gene calls are TRBV24-1 and TRBJ1-2; 12 bases fit TRBD1. After removal of 3 bases from V and 8 bases from J, the junction contained 6 bases not matched to a gene. This CDR3 comprises 15 residues. Per germline, CDR1 KGHDR and CDR2 SFDVKD. The CDR3 spells CATSDGGQGAVGYTF. The CDR3, as DNA: TGTGCCACCAGTGATGGGGGACAGGGGGCGGTAGGCTACACCTTC.

For this clone: The junction departs from germline at one end; a sequencing error may be responsible. The rearrangement joins TRBV6-4 to TRBJ2-7; D might be TRBD2 (6 bases). Per germline, CDR1 MRHNA and CDR2 SNTAGT. The CDR3 consists of 16 residues. The CDR3 loop is CASTSHDRDSRPSVDF. The CDR3 nucleotides read TGTGCCAGCACATCTCACGACCGGGACTCCCGACCCTCGGTCGACTTC.

The rearrangement uses TRBV6-1 and TRBJ1-6; TRBD1 might be the D (6 bases). V was shortened by 2 bases and J by 9 bases, with 11 bases between the two germline ends. The CDR3 consists of 14 residues. Germline V gene sequence: CDR1 MNHNS, CDR2 SASEGT. The CDR3 reads CASSENRESSPLHF. DNA of the CDR3: TGTGCCAGCAGTGAAAACAGGGAGAGTTCACCCCTCCACTTT.

The genes are TRBV30 and TRBJ2-1, with TRBD2 matching 11 bases. Trimming took 8 bases from V and 1 from J; bases not matched to a gene: 7. This CDR3 has 15 amino acids. Germline assignment: CDR1 GTSNPN and CDR2 SVGIG (reference sequence). CDR3 in amino acids: CALKIAGGSYNEQFF. The CDR3 coding sequence is TGTGCCCTGAAAATAGCGGGAGGGTCCTACAATGAGCAGTTCTTC.

The V call is TRBV10-2, the J call TRBJ2-5; 10 nucleotides agree with TRBD2. The germline V gene encodes CDR1 WSHSY and CDR2 SAAADI. CDR3 length equals 16 residues. Trimming cost V 3 bases and J 4 bases; bases outside gene matches: 8. CDR3 sequence (DNA): TGCGCCAGCAGTGACAGTCTTCTAGCGGGAGTAGAGACCCAGTACTTC. It encodes CASSDSLLAGVETQYF.

This chain connects TRBV5-1 to TRBJ2-7; TRBD2 agrees at 10 bases. J gave up 2 bases and V 4 bases, and 9 bases lay outside the gene matches. The germline V gene encodes CDR1 SGHRS and CDR2 YFSETQ. The CDR3 length is 16 residues. This CDR3 reads CASSPPAGGPPYEQYF. The CDR3, as DNA: TGCGCCAGCAGCCCACCAGCGGGAGGGCCCCCCTACGAGCAGTACTTC.

This chain links TRBV28 with TRBJ1-5; possibly TRBD1 for D (5 bases). This CDR3 is built from 14 residues. V was pared by 5 bases and J by 3 bases, with 11 bases between. The germline gives CDR1 MDHEN, CDR2 SYDVKM. The CDR3 bases are TGTGCCAGCAGTGGGGGGGGTTTCAATCAGCCCCAGCATTTT. This sequence encodes CASSGGGFNQPQHF.

CDR3 in DNA: TGTGCCAGGGGGGGGTTTAGGCCCCAGCATTTT. As protein: CARGGFRPQHF. The V call is TRBV6-4, the J call TRBJ1-5, with a possible D match to TRBD1 (5 bases). This CDR3 is built from 11 residues. V gave up 9 bases and J gave up 9 bases, with 12 bases separating them. Germline CDR1 is MRHNA and CDR2 is SNTAGT.

The CDR3 reads CASSPPAAGVSIQETQYF. In DNA form, the CDR3 reads TGTGCCAGCTCACCACCTGCCGCGGGGGTCTCAATACAAGAGACCCAGTACTTC. The J gene is TRBJ2-5, the V gene TRBV18; TRBD2 aligns across 7 bases. With 0 bases clipped from V and 2 bases from J, the junction kept 12 bases outside the gene matches. The CDR3 extends over 18 amino acids. The germline V gene has CDR1 KGHSH and CDR2 LQKENI.

The chain couples TRBV2 to TRBJ1-4; 8 bases match TRBD1. There are 15 residues in the CDR3. The J segment lost 6 bases and the V segment lost 7 bases, leaving 10 bases of the junction unmatched. CDR1 SNHLY and CDR2 FYNNEI come from the germline V gene. The CDR3 DNA follows: TGTGCCAGCATTCGGGGACAGGTCATTCATGAAAAACTGTTTTTT. Protein: CASIRGQVIHEKLFF.

This clone was counted only a few times. CDR3 DNA sequence: TGCGCCAGCAGACCCCCGGGACTGGGAACTTACGAGCAGTACTTC. It encodes CASRPPGLGTYEQYF. This sequence joins TRBV5-1 and TRBJ2-7; tentative D call: TRBD2 (6 bases). Germline lookup yields CDR1 SGHRS and CDR2 YFSETQ. The CDR3 sequence is 15 residues long. The V and J ends lost 5 bases and 4 bases respectively, with 19 bases between them. The whole variable domain, remainder taken from reference TRBV5-1 and TRBJ2-7, is KAGVTQTPRYLIKTRGQQVTLSCSPISGHRSVSWYQQTPGQGLQFLFEYFSETQRNKGNFPGRFSGRQFSNSRSEMNVSTLELGDSALYLCASRPPGLGTYEQYFGPGTRLTVT.